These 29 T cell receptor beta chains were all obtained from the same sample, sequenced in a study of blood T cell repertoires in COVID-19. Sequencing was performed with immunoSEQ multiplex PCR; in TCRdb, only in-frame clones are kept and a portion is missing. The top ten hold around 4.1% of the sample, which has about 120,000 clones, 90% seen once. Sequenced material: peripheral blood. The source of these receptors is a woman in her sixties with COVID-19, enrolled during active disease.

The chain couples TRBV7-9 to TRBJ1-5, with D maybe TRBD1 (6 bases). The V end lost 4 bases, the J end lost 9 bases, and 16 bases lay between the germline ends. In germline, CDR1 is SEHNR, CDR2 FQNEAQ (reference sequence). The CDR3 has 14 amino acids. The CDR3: CASSSTGTRGPQHF. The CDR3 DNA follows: TGTGCCAGCAGCTCGACCGGGACACGAGGGCCCCAGCATTTT.

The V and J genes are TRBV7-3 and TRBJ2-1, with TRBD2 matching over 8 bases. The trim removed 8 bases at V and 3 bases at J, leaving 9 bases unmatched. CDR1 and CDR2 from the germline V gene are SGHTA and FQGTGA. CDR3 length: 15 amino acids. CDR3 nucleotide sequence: TGTGCCAGCGCTCCGACGGCGGGGGGCTACAATGAGCAGTTCTTC. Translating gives CASAPTAGGYNEQFF.

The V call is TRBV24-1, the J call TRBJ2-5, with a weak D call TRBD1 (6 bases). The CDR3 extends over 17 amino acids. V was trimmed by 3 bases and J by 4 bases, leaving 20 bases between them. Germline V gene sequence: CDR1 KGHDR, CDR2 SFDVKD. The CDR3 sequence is CATSDGEGGLKGETQYF. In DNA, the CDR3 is TGTGCCACCAGTGATGGGGAAGGGGGATTAAAGGGAGAGACCCAGTACTTC.

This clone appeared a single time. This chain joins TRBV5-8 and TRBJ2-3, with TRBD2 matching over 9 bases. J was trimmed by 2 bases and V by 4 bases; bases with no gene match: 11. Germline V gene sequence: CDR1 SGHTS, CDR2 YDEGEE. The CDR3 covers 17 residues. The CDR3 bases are TGTGCCAGCAGCCGCCGGGCGGCGGGGGGGGACACAGATACGCAGTATTTT. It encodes CASSRRAAGGDTDTQYF.

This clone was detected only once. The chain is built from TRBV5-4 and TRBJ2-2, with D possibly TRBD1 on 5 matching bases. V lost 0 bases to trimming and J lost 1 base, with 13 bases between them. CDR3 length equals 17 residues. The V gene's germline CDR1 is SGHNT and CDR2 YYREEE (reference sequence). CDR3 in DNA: TGTGCCAGCAGCTTGGGGACAAGGGGCCTGAACACCGGGGAGCTGTTTTTT. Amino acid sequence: CASSLGTRGLNTGELFF.

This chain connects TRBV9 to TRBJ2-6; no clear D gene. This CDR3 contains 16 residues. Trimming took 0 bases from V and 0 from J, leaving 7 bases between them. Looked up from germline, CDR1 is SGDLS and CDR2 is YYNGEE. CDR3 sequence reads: CASSVVSFSGANVLTF. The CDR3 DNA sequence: TGTGCCAGCAGCGTAGTGTCTTTCTCTGGGGCCAACGTCCTGACTTTC.

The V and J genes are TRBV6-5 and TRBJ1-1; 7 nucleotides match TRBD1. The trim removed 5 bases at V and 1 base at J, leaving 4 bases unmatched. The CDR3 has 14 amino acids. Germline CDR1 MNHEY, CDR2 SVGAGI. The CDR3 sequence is CASSIQGSNTEAFF. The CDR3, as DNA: TGTGCCAGCAGTATACAGGGGTCGAACACTGAAGCTTTCTTT.

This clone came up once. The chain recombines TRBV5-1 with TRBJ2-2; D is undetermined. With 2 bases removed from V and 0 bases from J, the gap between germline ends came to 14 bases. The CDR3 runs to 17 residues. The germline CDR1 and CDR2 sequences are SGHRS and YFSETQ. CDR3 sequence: CASSLLGANANTGELFF. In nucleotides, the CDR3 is TGCGCCAGCAGCTTATTAGGAGCGAACGCGAACACCGGGGAGCTGTTTTTT.

Here the CDR3 reads CASSELHNTEAFF. CDR3 DNA: TGTGCCAGCAGTGAATTACATAACACTGAAGCTTTCTTT. The chain has TRBV2 and TRBJ1-1; D is unresolved. This CDR3 spans 13 amino acids. Looked up from germline, CDR1 is SNHLY and CDR2 is FYNNEI. Trimming removed 2 bases from V and 2 bases from J, with 6 bases in between.

For the CDR3, the DNA is TGTGCCAGCAGCTTTGGCGGGGCGCAGGGCTATGGCTACACCTTC. Amino acids: CASSFGGAQGYGYTF. This chain uses TRBV7-2 with TRBJ1-2, with D possibly TRBD1 on 5 matching bases. Between the trimmed V and J ends, which lost 3 bases and 4 bases, there was a span of 15 bases. The CDR3 extends over 15 amino acids. Germline V lookup: CDR1 SGHTA, CDR2 FQGNSA. The full variable domain, completed using reference TRBV7-2 and TRBJ1-2, is GAGVSQSPSNKVTEKGKDVELRCDPISGHTALYWYRQSLGQGLEFLIYFQGNSAPDKSGLPSDRFSAERTGGSVSTLTIQRTQQEDSAVYLCASSFGGAQGYGYTFGSGTRLTVV.

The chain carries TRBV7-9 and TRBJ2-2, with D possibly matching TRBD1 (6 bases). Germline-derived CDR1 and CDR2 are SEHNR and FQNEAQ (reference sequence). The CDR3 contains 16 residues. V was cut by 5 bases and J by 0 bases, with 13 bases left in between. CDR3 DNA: TGTGCCAGCAGCGGAGGACAGACAGCGAACACCGGGGAGCTGTTTTTT. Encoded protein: CASSGGQTANTGELFF.

The CDR3 region is CASSLVAIGSANTGELFF. The CDR3 DNA is TGTGCCAGCAGCTTAGTAGCGATCGGCAGCGCGAACACCGGGGAGCTGTTTTTT. The V call is TRBV7-2, the J call TRBJ2-2; D is possibly TRBD2 (5 bases). The germline V and J ends were trimmed by 1 base and 0 bases, with 15 bases remaining between them. The CDR3 sequence is 18 residues long. Germline V gene sequence: CDR1 SGHTA, CDR2 FQGNSA. The variable domain in full, with the rest retrieved from reference TRBV7-2 and TRBJ2-2, is GAGVSQSPSNKVTEKGKDVELRCDPISGHTALYWYRQSLGQGLEFLIYFQGNSAPDKSGLPSDRFSAERTGGSVSTLTIQRTQQEDSAVYLCASSLVAIGSANTGELFFGEGSRLTVL.

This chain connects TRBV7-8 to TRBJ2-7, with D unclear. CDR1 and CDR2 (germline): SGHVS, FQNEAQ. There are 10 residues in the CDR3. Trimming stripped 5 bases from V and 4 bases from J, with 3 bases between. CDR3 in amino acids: CASSTYEQYF. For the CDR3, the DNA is TGTGCCAGCAGCACATACGAGCAGTACTTC.

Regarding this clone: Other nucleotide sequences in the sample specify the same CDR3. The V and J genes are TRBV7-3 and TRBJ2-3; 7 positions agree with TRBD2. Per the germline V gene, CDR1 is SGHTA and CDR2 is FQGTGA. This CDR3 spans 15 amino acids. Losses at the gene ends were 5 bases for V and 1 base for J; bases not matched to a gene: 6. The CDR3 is CASSPRLAGTDTQYF. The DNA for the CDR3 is TGTGCCAGCAGCCCCAGACTAGCCGGCACAGATACGCAGTATTTT.

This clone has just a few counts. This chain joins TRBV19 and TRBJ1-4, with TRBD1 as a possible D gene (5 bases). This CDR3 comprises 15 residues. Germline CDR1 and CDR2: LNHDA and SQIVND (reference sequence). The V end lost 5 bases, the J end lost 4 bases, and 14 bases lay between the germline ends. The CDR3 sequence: CASSPRVSFNEKLFF. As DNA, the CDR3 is TGTGCCAGTAGTCCCAGGGTCAGTTTTAATGAAAAACTGTTTTTT.

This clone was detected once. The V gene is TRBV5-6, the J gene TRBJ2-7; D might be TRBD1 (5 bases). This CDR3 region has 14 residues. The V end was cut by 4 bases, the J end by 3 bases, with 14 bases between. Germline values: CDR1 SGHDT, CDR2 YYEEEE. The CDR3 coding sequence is TGTGCCAGCAGCGCCGCCGACAGCCTCTACGAGCAGTACTTC. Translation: CASSAADSLYEQYF.

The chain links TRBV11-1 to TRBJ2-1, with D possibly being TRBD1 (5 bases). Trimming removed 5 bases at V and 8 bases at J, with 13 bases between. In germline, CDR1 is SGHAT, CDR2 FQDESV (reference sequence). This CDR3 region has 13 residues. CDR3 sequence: CASSLDTGDEQFF. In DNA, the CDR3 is TGTGCCAGCAGCCTAGACACAGGCGATGAGCAGTTCTTC.

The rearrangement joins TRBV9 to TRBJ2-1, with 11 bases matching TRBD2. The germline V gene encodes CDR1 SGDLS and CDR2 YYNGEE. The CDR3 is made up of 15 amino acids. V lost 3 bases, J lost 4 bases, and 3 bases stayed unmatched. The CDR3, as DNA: TGTGCCAGCAGCGGAGTAGCGGGGGGGTACAATGAGCAGTTCTTC. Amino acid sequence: CASSGVAGGYNEQFF.

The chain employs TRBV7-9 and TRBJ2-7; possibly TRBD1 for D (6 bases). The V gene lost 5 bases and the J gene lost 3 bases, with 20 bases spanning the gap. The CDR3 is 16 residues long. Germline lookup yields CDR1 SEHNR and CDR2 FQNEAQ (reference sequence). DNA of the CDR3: TGTGCCAGCAGCCACCAAACAGGGAAGACAAACTACGAGCAGTACTTC. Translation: CASSHQTGKTNYEQYF.

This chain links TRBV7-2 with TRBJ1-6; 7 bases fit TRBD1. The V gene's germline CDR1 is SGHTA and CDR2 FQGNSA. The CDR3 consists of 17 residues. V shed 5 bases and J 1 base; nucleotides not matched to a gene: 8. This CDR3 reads CASSPGQVVSYNSPLHF. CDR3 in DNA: TGTGCCAGCAGCCCAGGACAGGTCGTTTCCTATAATTCACCCCTCCACTTT.

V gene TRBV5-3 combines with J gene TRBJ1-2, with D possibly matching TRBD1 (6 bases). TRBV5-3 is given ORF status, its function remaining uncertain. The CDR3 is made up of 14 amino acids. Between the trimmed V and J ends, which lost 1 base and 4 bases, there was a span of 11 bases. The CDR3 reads CARSLSQGRYGYTF. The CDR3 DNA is TGTGCCAGAAGCTTGTCCCAGGGGCGCTATGGCTACACCTTC.

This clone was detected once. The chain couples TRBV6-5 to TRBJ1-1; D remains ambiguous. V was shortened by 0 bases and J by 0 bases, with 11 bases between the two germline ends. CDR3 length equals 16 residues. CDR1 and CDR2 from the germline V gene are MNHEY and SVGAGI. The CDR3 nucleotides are TGTGCCAGCAGTTACTCCCCGACATCCATGAACACTGAAGCTTTCTTT. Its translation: CASSYSPTSMNTEAFF.

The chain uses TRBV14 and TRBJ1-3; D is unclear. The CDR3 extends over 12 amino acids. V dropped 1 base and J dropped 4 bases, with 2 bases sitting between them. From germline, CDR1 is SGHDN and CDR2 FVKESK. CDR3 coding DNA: TGTGCCAGCAGCCAAGCAGGAAACACCATATATTTT. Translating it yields CASSQAGNTIYF.

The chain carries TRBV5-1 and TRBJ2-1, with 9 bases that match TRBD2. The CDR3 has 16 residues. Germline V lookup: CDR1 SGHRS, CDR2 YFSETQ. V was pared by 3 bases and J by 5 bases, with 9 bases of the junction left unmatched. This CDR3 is CASSYPRGGSNNEQFF. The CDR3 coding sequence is TGCGCCAGCAGCTACCCGCGGGGGGGTTCGAACAATGAGCAGTTCTTC.

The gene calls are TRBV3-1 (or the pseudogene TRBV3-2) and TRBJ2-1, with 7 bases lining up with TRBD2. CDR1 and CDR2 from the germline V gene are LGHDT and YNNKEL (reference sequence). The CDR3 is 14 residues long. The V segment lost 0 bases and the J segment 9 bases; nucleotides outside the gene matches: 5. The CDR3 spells CASSQDSTSREQFF. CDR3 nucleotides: TGTGCCAGCAGCCAAGATTCGACTAGCCGTGAGCAGTTCTTC.

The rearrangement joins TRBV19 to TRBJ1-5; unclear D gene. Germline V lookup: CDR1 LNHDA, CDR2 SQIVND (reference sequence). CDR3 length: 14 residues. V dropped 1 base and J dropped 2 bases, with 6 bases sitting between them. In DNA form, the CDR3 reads TGTGCCAGTAGTATAGGCCCAGGCAATCAGCCCCAGCATTTT. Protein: CASSIGPGNQPQHF.

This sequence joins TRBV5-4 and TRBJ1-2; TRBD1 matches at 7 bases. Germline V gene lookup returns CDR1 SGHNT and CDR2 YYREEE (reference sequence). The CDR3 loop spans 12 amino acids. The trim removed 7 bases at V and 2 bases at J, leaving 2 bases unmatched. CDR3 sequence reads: CASRTGNYGYTF. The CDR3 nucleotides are TGTGCCAGCCGGACAGGCAACTATGGCTACACCTTC.

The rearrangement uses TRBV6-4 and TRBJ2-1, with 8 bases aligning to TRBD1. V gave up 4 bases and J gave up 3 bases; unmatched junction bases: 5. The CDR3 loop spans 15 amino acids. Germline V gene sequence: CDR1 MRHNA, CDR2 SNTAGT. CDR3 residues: CASSVEQGVYNEQFF. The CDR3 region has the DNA TGTGCCAGCAGTGTGGAACAGGGGGTCTACAATGAGCAGTTCTTC.

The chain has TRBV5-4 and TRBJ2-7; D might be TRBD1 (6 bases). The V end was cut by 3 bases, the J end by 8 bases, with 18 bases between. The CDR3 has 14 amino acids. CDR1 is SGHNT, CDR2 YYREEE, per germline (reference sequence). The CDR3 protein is CASSSNRELGKQYF. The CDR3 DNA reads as TGTGCCAGCAGCTCCAACAGGGAATTGGGAAAGCAGTACTTC.